The sequence of this T cell receptor beta chain was determined in a study of cytomegalovirus exposure and HLA in healthy donors. CDR1 is MGHRA and CDR2 is YSYEKL in the germline V gene. The junction had 8 bases not matched to a gene; V was cut back by 0 bases and J by 7 bases. The length of the CDR3 is 16 residues. 60 Vbeta and 13 Jbeta primers were used in PCR. Sequenced by immunoSEQ multiplex PCR; TCRdb stores in-frame clones only, minus some. This table holds 90,000 or so clones, approximately 79% found once. V is TRBV4-1 and J is TRBJ2-1; 8 nucleotides agree with TRBD2. The sample was PBMCs. The sequence was collected from a female donor in good health and CMV-seronegative. CDR3 DNA: TGCGCCAGCAGCCAAGATAGAGCGGGAGTTAGGAATGAGCAGTTCTTC. Translated, it gives CASSQDRAGVRNEQFF.